The rows below give T cell receptor beta chains drawn from one sample of a study of T cell responses to AZD1222 COVID-19 vaccine. Some clones are missing from TCRdb's copy, which holds only in-frame ones; the method was immunoSEQ multiplex PCR. Of roughly 190,000 clones listed, roughly 90% are singletons. Material: peripheral blood, obtained 28 days after the second AZD1222 dose. The receptors originated from an adult who received the AZD1222 COVID-19 vaccine. CDR3s include the opening cysteine and the closing phenylalanine or tryptophan.

V gene: TRBV19; J gene: TRBJ2-1; CDR3 protein: CASSIDRLAHNNEQFF
V gene: TRBV3-1/TRBV3-2; J gene: TRBJ1-3; CDR3 protein: CASTHRGDSGNTIYF
V gene: TRBV19; J gene: TRBJ2-3; CDR3 protein: CASSIRTSGRSDTQYF
V gene: TRBV25-1; J gene: TRBJ2-7; CDR3 protein: CASSESGTSTYEQYF
V gene: TRBV11-2; J gene: TRBJ2-1; CDR3 protein: CASSYPERASYNEQFF
V gene: TRBV9; J gene: TRBJ2-7; CDR3 protein: CASSTRGQGAYEQYF
V gene: TRBV29-1; J gene: TRBJ1-1; CDR3 protein: CSVRQVTGTEAFF
V gene: TRBV6-5; J gene: TRBJ1-3; CDR3 protein: CASRDSSGNTIYF
V gene: TRBV18; J gene: TRBJ1-1; CDR3 protein: CASSPTGTGGTEAFF
V gene: TRBV11-2; J gene: TRBJ1-1; CDR3 protein: CASSRGGPVRGTEAFF
V gene: TRBV7-9; J gene: TRBJ1-1; CDR3 protein: CASTLTGKKVMNTEAFF
V gene: TRBV5-1; J gene: TRBJ2-1; CDR3 protein: CASSLSSGSYNEQFF
V gene: TRBV21-1; J gene: TRBJ2-7; CDR3 protein: CASSKVRGADEQYF
V gene: TRBV19; J gene: TRBJ1-1; CDR3 protein: CASRVRIWAFF
V gene: TRBV7-2; J gene: TRBJ1-2; CDR3 protein: CASSLRDRGPYGYTF
V gene: TRBV4-2; J gene: TRBJ2-7; CDR3 protein: CASSPSRPGLATSSYEQYF
V gene: TRBV7-9; J gene: TRBJ2-2; CDR3 protein: CASSLVQGWTGELFF
V gene: TRBV28; J gene: TRBJ1-6; CDR3 protein: CASSLPSTGRNSPLHF
V gene: TRBV12-5; J gene: TRBJ2-2; CDR3 protein: CASGLVPGTSGTGELFF
V gene: TRBV28; J gene: TRBJ2-5; CDR3 protein: CASSYSGRLSGETQYF
V gene: TRBV24-1; J gene: TRBJ1-3; CDR3 protein: CATSDSRQGRNTIYF
V gene: TRBV18; J gene: TRBJ2-2; CDR3 protein: CASSPPKRAGELFF
V gene: TRBV25-1; J gene: TRBJ2-3; CDR3 protein: CASMWGASTDTQYF
V gene: TRBV19; J gene: TRBJ2-3; CDR3 protein: CASKRAGTDTQYF
V gene: TRBV12-3/TRBV12-4; J gene: TRBJ2-1; CDR3 protein: CASSYRGEQFF
V gene: TRBV11-2; J gene: TRBJ2-7; CDR3 protein: CASSRLAGGPEQYF
V gene: TRBV28; J gene: TRBJ1-1; CDR3 protein: CASSVNTEAFF
V gene: TRBV7-3; J gene: TRBJ2-2; CDR3 protein: CASSLNSGSVTGELFF
V gene: TRBV28; J gene: TRBJ1-4; CDR3 protein: CASSPLRVDRGKREKLFF
V gene: TRBV28; J gene: TRBJ1-1; CDR3 protein: CASSLIPRPEAFF
V gene: TRBV6-1; J gene: TRBJ1-5; CDR3 protein: CASSDASNQPQHF
V gene: TRBV4-1; J gene: TRBJ1-2; CDR3 protein: CASSQDYIRDSIRYGYTF
V gene: TRBV2; J gene: TRBJ2-7; CDR3 protein: CASSDGGMNEQYF
V gene: TRBV6-5; J gene: TRBJ2-1; CDR3 protein: CASLAGGSYNEQFF
V gene: TRBV20-1; J gene: TRBJ1-2; CDR3 protein: CSAGRSYGYTF
V gene: TRBV6-2/TRBV6-3; J gene: TRBJ1-4; CDR3 protein: CASSWTGISGNEKLFF
V gene: TRBV27; J gene: TRBJ2-7; CDR3 protein: CASSSRRAGAYEQYF
V gene: TRBV11-2; J gene: TRBJ2-1; CDR3 protein: CASSPGTGGKYNEQFF
V gene: TRBV20-1; J gene: TRBJ1-4; CDR3 protein: CSAREEKLFF
V gene: TRBV11-3; J gene: TRBJ2-7; CDR3 protein: CASSPPPLGSEQYF
V gene: TRBV19; J gene: TRBJ2-3; CDR3 protein: CASSTRTGGRTDTQYF
V gene: TRBV11-3; J gene: TRBJ2-3; CDR3 protein: CASSRRLADTQYF
V gene: TRBV3-1/TRBV3-2; J gene: TRBJ2-1; CDR3 protein: CASSHDGLLYNEQFF
V gene: TRBV5-1; J gene: TRBJ2-7; CDR3 protein: CASSLVGRATYEQYF
V gene: TRBV4-2; J gene: TRBJ1-1; CDR3 protein: CASSQRTVNTEAFF
V gene: TRBV28; J gene: TRBJ1-5; CDR3 protein: CASSSHSLNSNQPQHF
V gene: TRBV27; J gene: TRBJ2-2; CDR3 protein: CASSSSDVNTGELFF
V gene: TRBV7-2; J gene: TRBJ2-7; CDR3 protein: CASSTRQGRYEQYF
V gene: TRBV5-6; J gene: TRBJ1-4; CDR3 protein: CASGSGTAGEKLFF
V gene: TRBV11-3; J gene: TRBJ2-5; CDR3 protein: CASSTTGLETQYF
V gene: TRBV5-4; J gene: TRBJ1-2; CDR3 protein: CASSLADTGPYGYTF